Presented here are 32 T cell receptor beta chains from one specimen sequenced in a study of cytomegalovirus exposure and HLA in healthy donors. PCR was performed using 60 Vbeta and 13 Jbeta primers. Assay: immunoSEQ multiplex PCR; the TCRdb copy retains only in-frame clones and omits some. The profile shows about 220,000 clones, about 80% of them singletons. Sequencing input: PBMCs. The source is a man between 18 and 29 years old in good health and CMV-seronegative.

This chain joins TRBV28 and TRBJ2-3; no clear D. Germline CDR1 is MDHEN and CDR2 is SYDVKM. V was shortened by 3 bases and J by 7 bases, with 5 bases between the two germline ends. CDR3 length: 11 residues. The CDR3 bases are TGTGCCAGCAGTTTCTCTCATACGCAGTATTTT. Translation gives CASSFSHTQYF.

The sample holds one count of this clone. This chain joins TRBV6-6 and TRBJ1-5, with TRBD1 matching 8 bases. CDR1 and CDR2 (germline): MNHNY, SVGAGI (reference sequence). V trimming: 4 bases; J trimming: 4 bases; junction bases outside the gene matches: 0. The CDR3 consists of 13 residues. DNA of the CDR3: TGTGCCAGCAGTTGGACAGGGAATCAGCCCCAGCATTTT. Translating gives CASSWTGNQPQHF.

The gene calls are TRBV9 and TRBJ2-7; D gene uncertain. The CDR3 covers 13 residues. V gave up 0 bases and J gave up 4 bases, with 8 bases separating them. The V gene's germline CDR1 is SGDLS and CDR2 YYNGEE. CDR3 in DNA: TGTGCCAGCAGCGTAGACGGCAGGTACGAGCAGTACTTC. Encoded protein: CASSVDGRYEQYF.

The genes are TRBV15 and TRBJ1-5; D not resolved. The germline V gene encodes CDR1 LNHNV and CDR2 YYDKDF (reference sequence). This CDR3 comprises 14 residues. Trimming left V 3 bases short and J 2 bases short, with 8 bases between. The CDR3 sequence is CATSSGRRNQPQHF. CDR3 DNA: TGTGCCACCAGCAGCGGGAGGCGCAATCAGCCCCAGCATTTT.

The rearrangement links TRBV19 to TRBJ2-7; no clear D. The CDR3 sequence is 15 residues long. The germline gives CDR1 LNHDA, CDR2 SQIVND (reference sequence). Trimming removed 5 bases from V and 1 base from J, with 15 bases in between. CDR3 bases: TGTGCCAGTAGTGGAGTCGTCCTACCTTCCTACGAGCAGTACTTC. Translation gives CASSGVVLPSYEQYF.

J is TRBJ1-4 and V is TRBV7-2, with TRBD1 matching over 7 bases. J was trimmed by 11 bases and V by 4 bases; bases with no gene match: 7. This CDR3 is built from 13 residues. Germline assignment: CDR1 SGHTA and CDR2 FQGNSA. In nucleotides, the CDR3 is TGTGCCAGCAGCTCTAGACAGGGTAGGAAACTGTTTTTT. This gives the protein CASSSRQGRKLFF. Drawing the rest from reference TRBV7-2 and TRBJ1-4, the complete variable domain is GAGVSQSPSNKVTEKGKDVELRCDPISGHTALYWYRQSLGQGLEFLIYFQGNSAPDKSGLPSDRFSAERTGGSVSTLTIQRTQQEDSAVYLCASSSRQGRKLFFGSGTQLSVL.

The chain employs TRBV7-9 and TRBJ2-5; possibly TRBD2 for D (6 bases). Trimming removed 3 bases at V and 2 bases at J, with 13 bases between. The CDR3 loop spans 15 amino acids. Germline-derived CDR1 and CDR2 are SEHNR and FQNEAQ (reference sequence). CDR3 coding DNA: TGTGCCAGCAGCTTCGGAGCGGGCTTTCAAGAGACCCAGTACTTC. It codes for CASSFGAGFQETQYF.

The chain has TRBV5-1 and TRBJ1-3; 8 bases fit TRBD1. The junction had 6 bases not matched to a gene; V was cut back by 4 bases and J by 0 bases. Germline loops: CDR1 SGHRS, CDR2 YFSETQ. The CDR3 covers 16 residues. The CDR3 DNA sequence: TGCGCCAGCAGCCCCGGGACAGGACACTCTGGAAACACCATATATTTT. Its translation is CASSPGTGHSGNTIYF.

The V gene is TRBV2, the J gene TRBJ1-4; D possibly corresponds to TRBD1 (6 bases). The length of the CDR3 is 14 residues. Germline V gives CDR1 SNHLY, CDR2 FYNNEI. The V end was cut by 5 bases, the J end by 4 bases, with 11 bases between. CDR3: CASSSWTDNEKLFF. For the CDR3, the DNA is TGTGCCAGCAGTAGTTGGACAGATAATGAAAAACTGTTTTTT.

This clone came up a few times. V usage is TRBV7-3 and J usage is TRBJ2-5, with 8 nucleotides matching TRBD1. Germline CDR1 and CDR2: SGHTA and FQGTGA. V shed 4 bases, J shed 5 bases, and the junction held 6 bases outside the gene matches. The CDR3 contains 14 residues. The CDR3 is CASSSAGGLETQYF. The CDR3 DNA reads as TGTGCCAGCAGCTCCGCAGGGGGCTTGGAGACCCAGTACTTC.

Only one count was recorded for this clone. This chain links TRBV5-1 with TRBJ2-1, with D maybe TRBD2 (5 bases). Germline CDR1 reads SGHRS; CDR2 reads YFSETQ. Trimming removed 0 bases at V and 9 bases at J, with 13 bases between. The CDR3 contains 14 residues. The DNA of the CDR3 is TGCGCCAGCAGCTTGGTCGGGATTAACGGTGAGCAGTTCTTC. Encoded protein: CASSLVGINGEQFF. The full variable domain, completed using reference TRBV5-1 and TRBJ2-1, is KAGVTQTPRYLIKTRGQQVTLSCSPISGHRSVSWYQQTPGQGLQFLFEYFSETQRNKGNFPGRFSGRQFSNSRSEMNVSTLELGDSALYLCASSLVGINGEQFFGPGTRLTVL.

The J gene is TRBJ1-1, the V gene TRBV2, with 8 bases fitting TRBD1. CDR1 is SNHLY, CDR2 FYNNEI, per germline. This CDR3 has 16 residues. V shed 7 bases, J shed 5 bases, and the junction held 15 bases outside the gene matches. CDR3 sequence: CASIQPRTGFGTEAFF. CDR3 coding DNA: TGTGCCAGCATCCAACCTAGGACAGGGTTCGGGACTGAAGCTTTCTTT.

This clone has just one count. This chain uses TRBV5-1 with TRBJ2-7; tentatively, D is TRBD1 (8 bases). Between the trimmed V and J ends, which lost 4 bases and 6 bases, there was a span of 20 bases. The CDR3 extends over 15 amino acids. The V gene's germline CDR1 is SGHRS and CDR2 YFSETQ. CDR3 amino acids: CASSPRTGTNAEQYF. CDR3 DNA sequence: TGCGCCAGCAGCCCCAGGACAGGGACTAACGCCGAGCAGTACTTC.

This clone was observed once. The rearrangement uses TRBV5-6 and TRBJ1-2; D not certain. CDR1 is SGHDT and CDR2 is YYEEEE in the germline V gene. Trimming shortened V by 4 bases and J by 8 bases, and 18 bases separated the two germline ends. The CDR3 spans 14 residues. CDR3 loop: CASSISVLRHGYTF. In DNA form, the CDR3 reads TGTGCCAGCAGCATTTCAGTCTTGAGGCACGGCTACACCTTC.

The chain links TRBV21-1 to TRBJ2-3; TRBD1 was called by the table and not checked on the DNA. TRBV21-1 is a pseudogene locus. The CDR3 covers 15 residues. CDR3 in amino acids: CASSNSRRRTDTQYF. DNA of the CDR3: TGTGCCAGCAGCAATTCCAGGCGACGCACAGATACGCAGTATTTT.

This clone was recorded only once. The chain has TRBV4-2 and TRBJ2-5; TRBD2 matches at 10 bases. The CDR3 is 16 amino acids. V lost 7 bases and J lost 4; bases outside the gene matches: 12. CDR1 and CDR2 (germline): LGHNA, YNFKEQ. The CDR3: CASTLGASGRLETQYF. CDR3 DNA sequence: TGTGCCAGCACCCTAGGAGCTAGCGGGAGACTAGAGACCCAGTACTTC.

The rearrangement uses TRBV6-5 and TRBJ1-5; D gene unclear. The V gene lost 5 bases and the J gene lost 5 bases, with 10 bases spanning the gap. The CDR3 has 13 residues. Germline CDR1 reads MNHEY; CDR2 reads SVGAGI. The CDR3 spells CASSTSFHQPQHF. In DNA, the CDR3 is TGTGCCAGCAGTACGAGTTTCCATCAGCCCCAGCATTTT.

In this sample, this clone turned up a few times. This chain connects TRBV27 to TRBJ1-1, with a tentative D call TRBD1 (5 bases). The CDR3 sequence is 14 residues long. In germline, CDR1 is MNHEY, CDR2 SMNVEV (reference sequence). V lost 7 bases and J lost 0, with 12 bases in between. The CDR3 here is CASKTPGLNTEAFF. Here the CDR3 DNA reads TGTGCCAGCAAGACACCAGGGTTGAACACTGAAGCTTTCTTT.

This chain uses TRBV9 with TRBJ1-5; D is undetermined. Per the germline V gene, CDR1 is SGDLS and CDR2 is YYNGEE. CDR3 length: 15 residues. V gave up 4 bases and J gave up 2 bases, with 13 bases separating them. CDR3 DNA: TGTGCCAGCAGCCGGGATTTCATGGGCAATCAGCCCCAGCATTTT. It yields the protein CASSRDFMGNQPQHF.

J is TRBJ2-1 and V is TRBV7-9; D might be TRBD1 (5 bases). V shed 6 bases and J shed 8 bases, with 17 bases lying between them. This CDR3 is 14 amino acids long. Looked up from germline, CDR1 is SEHNR and CDR2 is FQNEAQ (reference sequence). The CDR3 region has the DNA TGTGCCAGCAGTCCCGGACAAAAAGGCGATGAGCAGTTCTTC. It codes for CASSPGQKGDEQFF.

The sample holds one count of this clone. DNA for the CDR3: TGTGCCACACAGCGGAAAGAATCTGGAAACACCATATATTTT. As protein: CATQRKESGNTIYF. The J gene is TRBJ1-3, the V gene TRBV5-4, with D hard to call. This CDR3 has 14 residues. The germline V and J ends were trimmed by 9 bases and 1 base, with 14 bases remaining between them. The germline V gene has CDR1 SGHNT and CDR2 YYREEE (reference sequence).

This clone was recorded only once. The chain is built from TRBV5-1 and TRBJ2-7; 9 bases agree with TRBD1. V trimming: 0 bases; J trimming: 5 bases; junction bases outside the gene matches: 9. The CDR3 contains 16 residues. Germline V gene sequence: CDR1 SGHRS, CDR2 YFSETQ. The CDR3 loop is CASSLGPGTGYHEQYF. As DNA, the CDR3 is TGCGCCAGCAGCTTGGGCCCCGGGACAGGGTACCACGAGCAGTACTTC.

The chain recombines TRBV7-9 with TRBJ1-2; D is unclear. The V end was cut by 6 bases, the J end by 0 bases, with 11 bases between. There are 14 residues in the CDR3. Germline values: CDR1 SEHNR, CDR2 FQNEAQ (reference sequence). The CDR3 DNA is TGTGCCAGCAGGCCTCCGGGAGCTAACTATGGCTACACCTTC. This translates into CASRPPGANYGYTF. Looking up the rest from reference TRBV7-9 and TRBJ1-2 gives the full variable domain: DTGVSQNPRHKITKRGQNVTFRCDPISEHNRLYWYRQTLGQGPEFLTYFQNEAQLEKSRLLSDRFSAERPKGSFSTLEIQRTEQGDSAMYLCASRPPGANYGYTFGSGTRLTVV.

The rearrangement uses TRBV6-1 and TRBJ2-7, with D maybe TRBD2 (6 bases). In germline, CDR1 is MNHNS, CDR2 SASEGT. The CDR3 has 16 residues. Trimming pared 2 bases from V and 2 bases from J, leaving 16 bases between. CDR3 protein: CASSEPIGGATYEQYF. The CDR3 bases are TGTGCCAGCAGTGAACCCATCGGGGGAGCGACCTACGAGCAGTACTTC.

The rearrangement links TRBV5-1 to TRBJ2-5; D is undetermined. The end of the DNA fits TRBJ2-7 better, so the J call may be wrong. CDR3 length: 13 amino acids. Germline CDR1 and CDR2: SGHRS and YFSETQ. Here the CDR3 DNA reads TGCGCCAGCAGCGCAAGGAGCTCCTACGAGCAGTACTTC. It specifies CASSARSSYEQYF.

The J gene is TRBJ2-3, the V gene TRBV15; TRBD2 matches 12 bases. This CDR3 contains 17 residues. V dropped 3 bases and J dropped 3; count of bases not matched to a gene: 7. The V gene's germline CDR1 is LNHNV and CDR2 YYDKDF (reference sequence). CDR3 residues: CATSSLGLAGGTDTQYF. The CDR3 bases are TGTGCCACCAGCAGCTTGGGACTAGCGGGTGGAACAGATACGCAGTATTTT.

The V and J genes are TRBV7-3 and TRBJ2-2; TRBD1 agrees at 7 bases. V dropped 5 bases and J dropped 6; count of bases not matched to a gene: 6. The CDR3 consists of 14 residues. Germline CDR1 SGHTA, CDR2 FQGTGA. The chain's CDR3 is CASSPVGGAGELFF. The CDR3 nucleotides are TGTGCCAGCAGCCCGGTAGGGGGCGCCGGGGAGCTGTTTTTT.

This clone was seen a handful of times. The rearrangement links TRBV20-1 to TRBJ2-3; no definite D call. Germline V gives CDR1 DFQATT, CDR2 SNEGSKA (reference sequence). The CDR3 totals 11 residues. The ends were cut back, 3 bases at V and 5 bases at J, with 6 bases in the middle. CDR3 nucleotides: TGCAGTGCTAGTCCCTTAGATACGCAGTATTTT. Translating gives CSASPLDTQYF.

The gene calls are TRBV11-2 and TRBJ1-2, with TRBD1 matching over 7 bases. V was pared by 0 bases and J by 2 bases, with 6 bases of the junction left unmatched. From germline, CDR1 is SGHAT and CDR2 FQNNGV. The CDR3 contains 16 residues. The CDR3 DNA sequence: TGTGCCAGCAGCTTAGATTGGAGGGGGCGAAACTATGGCTACACCTTC. Translated, it gives CASSLDWRGRNYGYTF.

The rearrangement joins TRBV7-2 to TRBJ2-1; D may be TRBD1 (6 bases). Germline loops: CDR1 SGHTA, CDR2 FQGNSA. CDR3 length: 13 amino acids. Trimming took 6 bases from V and 3 from J, leaving 9 bases between them. The CDR3 DNA follows: TGTGCCAGCAGTAAGGACAGCTACAATGAGCAGTTCTTC. This gives the protein CASSKDSYNEQFF.

This rearrangement joins TRBV27 to TRBJ1-1; D remains unclear. Trimming took 6 bases from V and 11 from J, leaving 13 bases between them. The germline gives CDR1 MNHEY, CDR2 SMNVEV (reference sequence). The CDR3 loop spans 11 amino acids. The CDR3 is CASSSGRRAFF. DNA for the CDR3: TGTGCCAGCAGCTCCGGGAGGAGGGCTTTCTTT.

The gene calls are TRBV2 and TRBJ2-3; 7 bases line up with TRBD1. J gave up 0 bases and V 6 bases, and 6 bases lay outside the gene matches. Germline values: CDR1 SNHLY, CDR2 FYNNEI. This CDR3 is 15 amino acids long. The CDR3 nucleotides are TGTGCCAGCAGCCCGACAGGGTTTAGCACAGATACGCAGTATTTT. This codes for CASSPTGFSTDTQYF. Full variable domain (missing parts from reference TRBV2 and TRBJ2-3): EPEVTQTPSHQVTQMGQEVILRCVPISNHLYFYWYRQILGQKVEFLVSFYNNEISEKSEIFDDQFSVERPDGSNFTLKIRSTKLEDSAMYFCASSPTGFSTDTQYFGPGTRLTVL.